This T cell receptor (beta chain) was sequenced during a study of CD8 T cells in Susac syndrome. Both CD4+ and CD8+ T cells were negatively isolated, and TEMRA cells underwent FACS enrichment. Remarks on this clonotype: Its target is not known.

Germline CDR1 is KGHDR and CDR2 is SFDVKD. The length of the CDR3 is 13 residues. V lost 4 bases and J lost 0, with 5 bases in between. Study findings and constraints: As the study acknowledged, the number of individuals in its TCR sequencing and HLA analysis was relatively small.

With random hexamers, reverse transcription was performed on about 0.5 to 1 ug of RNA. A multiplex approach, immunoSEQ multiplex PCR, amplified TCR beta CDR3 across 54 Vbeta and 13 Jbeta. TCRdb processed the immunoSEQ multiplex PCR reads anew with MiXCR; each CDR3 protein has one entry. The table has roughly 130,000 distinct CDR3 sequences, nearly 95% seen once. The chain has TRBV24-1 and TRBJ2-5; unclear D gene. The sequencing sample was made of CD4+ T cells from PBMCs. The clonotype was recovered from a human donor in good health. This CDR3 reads CATSDEYQETQYF. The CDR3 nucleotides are TGTGCCACCAGTGACGAGTACCAAGAGACCCAGTACTTC.